The T cell receptor beta chain under discussion was sequenced for a study of T cell repertoires in urothelial bladder cancer (dated by TCRdb to the late 2010s). Study-level background: Of the approximately twelve resected lesions, three were clinically staged as cT0, three as cTa, three as cT1 and three as cT2 or greater. The study compared TCR repertoire clonality in bladder tumors with that in benign bladder inflammation. Some 11 resected bladder lesions, consisting of urothelial carcinoma (UC+) and benign (UC-) specimens, were examined. Around 13 patients with bladder lesions who were undergoing transurethral resection were prospectively identified.

Specimens classed as benign (UC-) were resected bladder lesions that contained no urothelial carcinoma. Bladder lesion specimens were obtained at transurethral resection and were stored at -80C. DNA was extracted from bladder specimens collected at transurethral resection. The immunoSEQ assay was used to sequence the CDR3 region of the TCR beta chain. Concerning the study's data processing: For each specimen, the T-cell fraction, clonal dominance, and maximum TCR clone frequency were calculated. TCRdb re-hosts the immuneACCESS table, in-frame sequences only. Its copies lack some clones; in the studies checked, an unresolved V gene accounts for under half of them, and the cause for the rest is not known. That table supplies the V and J calls and clone size; D and trimming were determined from the DNA. This sample lists 8,500 to 13,000 clones; about two thirds were detected once. 6.5% to 8.5% of the sample is held by the ten biggest clonotypes.

Study-wide findings and limitations: In carcinoma specimens, one T-cell clone made up as much as 17% of infiltrating lymphocytes, versus around 2% in benign specimens. Carcinoma specimens had a median tumor infiltrating lymphocyte percentage of roughly 2%, while benign specimens had a median of approximately 12%. Urothelial carcinoma specimens contained fewer T cells than benign specimens, with a median of approximately 5,000 versus 26,000.

Based on the germline V gene, the CDR1 and CDR2 sequences are MNHEY and SVGAGI. The CDR3 has 14 amino acids, counting the end cysteine and phenylalanine. CDR3 DNA is the only sequence kept; it has 42 bases, read in frame from the first base. Cut back by 6 bases and 6 bases, the V and J ends lie 18 bases apart. A word on this clone: The antigen this receptor binds is unknown. No much larger clone is present one base from it, and per-base qualities are unavailable.

The V and J genes are TRBV6-5 and TRBJ2-7, and TRBD1 may be the D gene, going by 6 matching bases. Sequencing was performed on tumor-infiltrating cells from bladder cancer. The receptor was derived from a human donor with a benign inflammatory bladder lesion. The sequenced DNA is TGTGCCAGCAGACCCAGGGGTTTTCCTGGCGAGCAGTACTTC. Its translation reads: CASRPRGFPGEQYF.